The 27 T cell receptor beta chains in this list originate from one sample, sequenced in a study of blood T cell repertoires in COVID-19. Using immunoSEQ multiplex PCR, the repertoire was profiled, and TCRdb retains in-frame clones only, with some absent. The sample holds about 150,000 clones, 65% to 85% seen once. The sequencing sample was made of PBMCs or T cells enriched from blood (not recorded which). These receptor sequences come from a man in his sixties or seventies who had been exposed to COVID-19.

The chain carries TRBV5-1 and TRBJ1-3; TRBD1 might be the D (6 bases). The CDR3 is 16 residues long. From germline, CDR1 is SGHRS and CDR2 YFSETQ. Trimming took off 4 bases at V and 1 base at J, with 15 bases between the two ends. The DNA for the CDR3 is TGCGCCAGCAGCCTAGAACGTACAGGGTCTGGAAACACCATATATTTT. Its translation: CASSLERTGSGNTIYF.

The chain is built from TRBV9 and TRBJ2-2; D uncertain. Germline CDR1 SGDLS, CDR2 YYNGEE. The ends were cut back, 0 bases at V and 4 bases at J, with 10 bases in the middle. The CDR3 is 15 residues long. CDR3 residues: CASSVDPGLTGELFF. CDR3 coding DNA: TGTGCCAGCAGCGTAGATCCAGGTCTCACCGGGGAGCTGTTTTTT.

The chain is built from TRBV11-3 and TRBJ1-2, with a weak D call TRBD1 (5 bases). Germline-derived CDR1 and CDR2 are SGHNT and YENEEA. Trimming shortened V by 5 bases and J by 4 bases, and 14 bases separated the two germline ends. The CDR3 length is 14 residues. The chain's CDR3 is CASSPPGEFYGYTF. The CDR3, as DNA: TGTGCCAGCAGCCCCCCGGGGGAGTTCTATGGCTACACCTTC.

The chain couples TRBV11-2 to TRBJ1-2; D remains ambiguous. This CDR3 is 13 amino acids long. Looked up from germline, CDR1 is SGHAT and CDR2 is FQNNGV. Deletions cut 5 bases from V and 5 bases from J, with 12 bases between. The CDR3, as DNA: TGTGCCAGCAGCCCGACGGGTGGATATGGCTACACCTTC. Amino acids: CASSPTGGYGYTF.

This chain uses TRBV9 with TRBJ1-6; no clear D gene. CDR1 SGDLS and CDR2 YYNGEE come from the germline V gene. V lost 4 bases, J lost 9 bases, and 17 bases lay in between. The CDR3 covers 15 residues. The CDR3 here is CASSLQSGAGSPLHF. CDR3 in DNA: TGTGCCAGCAGCCTCCAGTCGGGCGCGGGTTCACCCCTCCACTTT. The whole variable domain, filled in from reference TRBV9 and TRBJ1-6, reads DSGVTQTPKHLITATGQRVTLRCSPRSGDLSVYWYQQSLDQGLQFLIQYYNGEERAKGNILERFSAQQFPDLHSELNLSSLELGDSALYFCASSLQSGAGSPLHFGNGTRLTVT.

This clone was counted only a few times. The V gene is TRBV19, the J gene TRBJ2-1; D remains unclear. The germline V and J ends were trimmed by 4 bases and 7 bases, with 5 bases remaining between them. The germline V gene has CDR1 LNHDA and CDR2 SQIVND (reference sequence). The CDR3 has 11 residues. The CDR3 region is CASSTLNEQFF. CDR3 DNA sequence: TGTGCCAGTAGTACACTAAATGAGCAGTTCTTC.

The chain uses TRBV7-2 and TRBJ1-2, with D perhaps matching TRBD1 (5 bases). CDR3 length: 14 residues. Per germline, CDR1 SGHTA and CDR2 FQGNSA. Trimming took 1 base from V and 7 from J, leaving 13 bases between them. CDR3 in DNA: TGTGCCAGCAGCTTAGATATGGGCAGGGTTGGCTACACCTTC. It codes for CASSLDMGRVGYTF.

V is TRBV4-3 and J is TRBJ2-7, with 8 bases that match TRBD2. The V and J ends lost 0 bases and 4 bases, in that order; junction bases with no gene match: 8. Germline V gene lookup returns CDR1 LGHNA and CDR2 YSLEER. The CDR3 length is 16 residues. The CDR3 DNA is TGCGCCAGCAGCCAAGATACTAGCGGAGGGGGATACGAGCAGTACTTC. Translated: CASSQDTSGGGYEQYF.

In nucleotides, the CDR3 is TGTGCCAGCAGCTTACAACAGGGAAGAAACACTGAAGCTTTCTTT. The encoded protein is CASSLQQGRNTEAFF. The chain joins TRBV7-2 to TRBJ1-1; D might be TRBD1 (6 bases). Germline assignment: CDR1 SGHTA and CDR2 FQGNSA. Trimming pared 2 bases from V and 2 bases from J, leaving 12 bases between. The length of the CDR3 is 15 residues.

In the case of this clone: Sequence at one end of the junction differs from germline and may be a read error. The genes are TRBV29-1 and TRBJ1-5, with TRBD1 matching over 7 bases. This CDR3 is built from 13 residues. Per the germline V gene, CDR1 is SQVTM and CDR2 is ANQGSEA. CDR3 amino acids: CSGEGGRDQPQHF. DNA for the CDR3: TGCAGCGGTGAAGGGGGCAGGGATCAGCCCCAGCATTTT.

The CDR3 sequence: CASNGPSGANTGELFF. The CDR3, as DNA: TGCGCCAGCAACGGTCCTAGCGGGGCGAACACCGGGGAGCTGTTTTTT. V and J are TRBV5-1 and TRBJ2-2; TRBD2 agrees at 9 bases. The CDR3 has 16 amino acids. Germline V gene lookup returns CDR1 SGHRS and CDR2 YFSETQ. V gave up 6 bases and J gave up 0 bases; unmatched junction bases: 6.

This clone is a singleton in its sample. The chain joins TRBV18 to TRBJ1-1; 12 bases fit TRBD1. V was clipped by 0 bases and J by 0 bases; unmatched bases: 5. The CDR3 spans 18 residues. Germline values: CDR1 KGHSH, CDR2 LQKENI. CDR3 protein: CASSPPGTGGALNTEAFF. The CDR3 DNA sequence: TGTGCCAGCTCACCACCGGGGACAGGGGGCGCCTTGAACACTGAAGCTTTCTTT.

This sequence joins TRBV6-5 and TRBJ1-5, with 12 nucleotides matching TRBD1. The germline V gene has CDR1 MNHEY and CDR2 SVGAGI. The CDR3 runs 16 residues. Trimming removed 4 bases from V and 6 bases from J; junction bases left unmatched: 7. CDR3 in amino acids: CASSSQGQGASQPQHF. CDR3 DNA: TGTGCCAGCAGTTCCCAGGGACAGGGGGCAAGTCAGCCCCAGCATTTT.

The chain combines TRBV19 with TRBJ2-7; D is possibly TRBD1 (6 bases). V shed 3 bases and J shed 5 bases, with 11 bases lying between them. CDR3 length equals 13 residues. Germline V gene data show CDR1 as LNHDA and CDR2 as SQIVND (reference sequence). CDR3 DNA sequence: TGTGCCAGTAGTATCCAACAGGGTAACGAGCAGTACTTC. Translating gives CASSIQQGNEQYF.

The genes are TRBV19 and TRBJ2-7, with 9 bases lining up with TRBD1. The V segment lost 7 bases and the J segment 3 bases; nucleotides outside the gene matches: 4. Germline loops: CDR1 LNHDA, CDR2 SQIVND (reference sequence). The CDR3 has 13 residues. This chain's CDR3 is CASTGTGYYEQYF. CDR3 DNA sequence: TGTGCCAGTACCGGGACAGGGTACTACGAGCAGTACTTC.

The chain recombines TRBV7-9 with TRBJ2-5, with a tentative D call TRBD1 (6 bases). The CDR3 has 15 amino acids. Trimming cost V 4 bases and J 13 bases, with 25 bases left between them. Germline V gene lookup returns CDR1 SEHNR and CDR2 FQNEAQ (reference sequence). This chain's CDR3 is CASSSAGPDIGGRYF. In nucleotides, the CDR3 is TGTGCCAGCAGCTCGGCCGGGCCAGACATAGGGGGACGGTACTTC.

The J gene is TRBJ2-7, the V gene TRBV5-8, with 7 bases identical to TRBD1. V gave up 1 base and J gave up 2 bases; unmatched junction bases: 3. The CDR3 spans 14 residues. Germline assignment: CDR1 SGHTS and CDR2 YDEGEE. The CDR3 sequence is CASSLPQGAYEQYF. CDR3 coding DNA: TGTGCCAGCAGCTTGCCGCAGGGGGCCTACGAGCAGTACTTC. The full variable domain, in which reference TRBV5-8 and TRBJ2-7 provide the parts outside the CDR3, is EAGVTQSPTHLIKTRGQQATLRCSPISGHTSVYWYQQALGLGLQFLLWYDEGEERNRGNFPPRFSGRQFPNYSSELNVNALELEDSALYLCASSLPQGAYEQYFGPGTRLTVT.

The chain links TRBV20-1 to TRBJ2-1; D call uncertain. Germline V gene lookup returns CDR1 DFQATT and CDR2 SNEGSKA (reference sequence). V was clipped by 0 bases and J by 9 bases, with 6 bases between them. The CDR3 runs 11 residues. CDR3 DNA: TGCAGTGCTAGAGATACACGTGAGCAGTTCTTC. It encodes CSARDTREQFF.

The CDR3 sequence is CASSLQGANSPLHF. CDR3 sequence (DNA): TGTGCCAGCAGCTTGCAGGGGGCGAATTCACCCCTCCACTTT. V and J are TRBV5-4 and TRBJ1-6, with TRBD1 matching over 8 bases. Germline CDR1 is SGHNT and CDR2 is YYREEE (reference sequence). This CDR3 contains 14 residues. The J segment lost 7 bases and the V segment lost 1 base, leaving 1 base of the junction unmatched.

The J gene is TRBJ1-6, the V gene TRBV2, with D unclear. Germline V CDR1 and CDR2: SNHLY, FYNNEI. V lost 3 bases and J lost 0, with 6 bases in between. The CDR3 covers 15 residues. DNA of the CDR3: TGTGCCAGCAGTGAGTTGAGCTCCTATAATTCACCCCTCCACTTT. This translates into CASSELSSYNSPLHF.

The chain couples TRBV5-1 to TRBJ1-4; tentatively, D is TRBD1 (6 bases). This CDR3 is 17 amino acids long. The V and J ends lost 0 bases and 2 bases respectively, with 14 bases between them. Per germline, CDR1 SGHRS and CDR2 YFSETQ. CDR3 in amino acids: CASSLGAGAQTNEKLFF. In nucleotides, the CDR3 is TGCGCCAGCAGCTTGGGGGCAGGGGCTCAGACTAATGAAAAACTGTTTTTT.

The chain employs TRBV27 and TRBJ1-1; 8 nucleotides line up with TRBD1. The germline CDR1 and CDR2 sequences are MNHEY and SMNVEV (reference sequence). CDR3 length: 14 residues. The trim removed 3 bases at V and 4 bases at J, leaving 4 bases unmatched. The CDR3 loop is CASSFLTGGTEAFF. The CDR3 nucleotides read TGTGCCAGCAGTTTTCTTACAGGGGGCACTGAAGCTTTCTTT.

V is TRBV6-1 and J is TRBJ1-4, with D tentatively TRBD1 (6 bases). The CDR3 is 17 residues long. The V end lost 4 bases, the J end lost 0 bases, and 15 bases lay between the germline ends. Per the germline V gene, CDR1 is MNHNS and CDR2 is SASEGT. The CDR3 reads CASSAHPSGATNEKLFF. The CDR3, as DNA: TGTGCCAGCAGTGCCCATCCTTCAGGGGCAACTAATGAAAAACTGTTTTTT.

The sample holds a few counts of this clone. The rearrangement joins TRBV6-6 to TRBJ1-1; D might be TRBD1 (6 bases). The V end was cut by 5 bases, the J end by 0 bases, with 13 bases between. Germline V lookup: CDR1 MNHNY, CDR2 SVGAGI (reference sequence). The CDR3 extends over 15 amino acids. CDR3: CASSKQGPMNTEAFF. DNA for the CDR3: TGTGCCAGCAGTAAACAGGGCCCAATGAACACTGAAGCTTTCTTT.

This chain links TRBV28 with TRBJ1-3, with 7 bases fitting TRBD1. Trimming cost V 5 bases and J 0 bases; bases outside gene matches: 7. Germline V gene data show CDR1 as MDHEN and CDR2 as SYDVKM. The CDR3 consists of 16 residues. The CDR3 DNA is TGTGCCAGCAGTGAAGGACAGGTTCCCTCTGGAAACACCATATATTTT. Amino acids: CASSEGQVPSGNTIYF.

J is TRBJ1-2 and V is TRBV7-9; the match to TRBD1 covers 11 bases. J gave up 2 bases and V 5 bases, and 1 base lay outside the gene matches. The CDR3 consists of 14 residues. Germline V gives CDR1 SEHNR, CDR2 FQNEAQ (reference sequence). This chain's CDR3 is CASSGDRGNYGYTF. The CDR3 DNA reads TGTGCCAGCAGCGGGGACAGGGGGAACTATGGCTACACCTTC.

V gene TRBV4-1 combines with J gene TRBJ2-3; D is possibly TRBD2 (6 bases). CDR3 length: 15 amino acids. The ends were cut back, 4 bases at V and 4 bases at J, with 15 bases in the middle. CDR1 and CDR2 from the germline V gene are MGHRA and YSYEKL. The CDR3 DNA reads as TGCGCCAGCAGCCCTAGCGTTTTCGTTTCAGATACGCAGTATTTT. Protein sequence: CASSPSVFVSDTQYF.